This T cell receptor beta chain is from a study of T cell repertoires in ileal Crohn's disease. Whole-study context: Around 40% were active smokers at surgery; median disease duration was 7.9 years. About half received postoperative treatment, about a dozen with thiopurines and some 19 anti-TNF. Biopsies of the neoterminal ileum at postoperative colonoscopy form M6 samples.

Study conclusions and caveats: Every patient over 26.8% clonality showed endoscopic recurrence.

This sample's time point: neoterminal ileum biopsy at postoperative endoscopy, about 6 months after surgery. Details on this clone: Its antigen is not known.

Only in-frame clones appear in the TCRdb table, and some are missing; sequencing was by immunoSEQ multiplex PCR. This repertoire shows about 2,600 clones, approximately 70% found once; its top ten account for 36%. Germline V lookup: CDR1 SEHNR, CDR2 FQNEAQ (reference sequence). The CDR3 consists of 18 residues. V lost 5 bases, J lost 6 bases, and 13 bases stayed unmatched. The source of this sequence is an adult with Crohn's disease. The sample comprised ileal tissue. The V and J genes are TRBV7-9 and TRBJ2-3; 14 bases match TRBD2. CDR3 nucleotides: TGTGCCAGCAGCCTATTTCCACCTAGGACTAGCGGGGGGGATACGCAGTATTTT. This codes for CASSLFPPRTSGGDTQYF.